This T cell receptor (beta chain) derives from a study of blood T cell repertoires in COVID-19. At the level of the study: The study drew acute and convalescent COVID-19 samples from the United States, Italy and Spain. Sample material is recorded as cDNA or gDNA derived from T cells, B-cell-depleted T cells, or PBMCs.

In germline, CDR1 is SGHNT, CDR2 YYREEE (reference sequence). The V end was cut by 4 bases, the J end by 2 bases, with 19 bases between. CDR3 size: 16 residues. In the source study's methods: Amplification of reference gene primers was used by the study to estimate nucleated cell counts. Produced via immunoSEQ multiplex PCR; TCRdb's table is partial and in-frame only. V, J and clone size are taken as reported in that table, and D and trimming were inferred from the DNA itself. The repertoire includes 21,000 or so clones, around 88% of them detected once, and approximately 17% sits in the top ten. The V gene is TRBV5-4, the J gene TRBJ2-7, with a tentative D call TRBD2 (5 bases). The sequenced sample was peripheral blood. This sequence originates from a man in his 70s with active COVID-19. CDR3 DNA: TGTGCCAGCAGCCTCCCTCCGGGATCCGGCCCCTACGAGCAGTACTTC. Translating gives CASSLPPGSGPYEQYF.